This TCR beta chain emerged from a study of graft-versus-host responses after intestinal transplantation listed by TCRdb under 2021. Concerning the study at large: Multivisceral, liver-intestinal, or isolated intestinal transplants were received by the recipients. A peak of at least 4% donor T cells among recipient peripheral blood mononuclear cells was the definition used for donor T cell macrochimerism. Alloreactive clones were identified by sequencing pre-transplant mixed lymphocyte reaction products and comparing these products with unstimulated pre-transplant donor and recipient T cells. Samples from three later patients were sequenced in-house on an Illumina MiSeq with MiXCR processing rather than by the commercial service. The cohort enrolled about two dozen intestinal transplant recipients, one of whom was a retransplant, and 3 patients without pretransplant specimens were excluded. Every recipient was given anti-thymocyte globulin induction, then maintenance tacrolimus and steroids for about 3 years. Graft-versus-host and host-versus-graft alloreactive T cell clones were tracked in the graft, circulation and bone marrow after intestinal transplantation using bulk TCR-beta CDR3 sequencing.

This clone appeared a single time. Its antigen is not yet known. The sample holds no much larger clone one base away, and base qualities are not on file. Read against the paper, the sample's time point label means: cells obtained before transplantation from donor or recipient. CD3+CD4+ and CD3+CD8+ populations were FACS-sorted from unstimulated pre-transplant donor and recipient cells taken from spleen or lymph nodes. CDR1 and CDR2, looked up from the germline V gene, are LGHNT and FRNRAP. Inclusive of the bounding cysteine and phenylalanine, the CDR3 is 13 residues long. Of all the DNA, just the CDR3 is kept, 39 bases in frame from base 1. Germline trimming: 6 bases from V, 9 bases from J; junction bases outside gene matches: 8. The library relied on the immunoSEQ multiplex PCR assay. For most patients, genomic DNA was isolated with the Qiagen DNeasy Blood and Tissue Kit and shipped frozen to Adaptive Biotechnologies for TCR sequencing. For most patients, high-throughput TCR-beta CDR3 sequencing of genomic DNA was performed by Adaptive Biotechnologies. The authors' pipeline ran thus. Adaptive's ImmunoSEQ software supplied the TCR sequencing data for 15 to 20 patients, while MiXCR and VDJtools were used to process a few other patients. To correct CD4 versus CD8 sorting errors, sequences present in both subsets at a frequency ratio below 5:1 were removed. Because the origin of CDR3 nucleotide sequences shared between donor and recipient could not be assigned, those sequences were removed. To count as alloreactive, a clone needed at least 2-fold expansion over unstimulated cells and a minimum CFSE-low frequency of 0.002% (template counts) or 0.001% (read counts). A clone was considered mappable if detected in the sequenced pre-transplant spleen, lymph node, or MLR CFSE-low populations of the donor or recipient. The cumulative frequency of alloreactive clones was calculated as a percentage of all sequences, weighted by copy number. The immuneACCESS repertoire file appears here via TCRdb, limited to in-frame rearrangements. These files lack a portion of the clones; in checked studies, under half of the deficit traces to unresolved V genes, and the cause of the others is not known. The V and J calls and clone size are taken from that table; D and trimming were inferred from the DNA. The sample table holds 90,000 to 120,000 clones, of which roughly 84% were seen once. Around 0.9% of the sample goes to the ten largest clones.

What the study reported, not specific to this receptor: Peak levels of circulating GvH clones were associated with declines in HvG clones early after transplant. High GvH to HvG T cell clonal ratios were observed in the allografts of patients with donor T cell macrochimerism. The relatively low number and heterogeneity of intestinal transplant patients limited the conclusions. GvH clones were detected in recipient bone marrow, and some appeared earlier in ileal mucosa or blood, consistent with an intestinal mucosal origin.

The chain links TRBV12-5 with TRBJ2-4, with TRBD1 identical over 7 junction bases. Sequences were derived from unstimulated CD4+ T cells sorted from spleen or lymph node cells, sampled before intestinal transplant. The TCR was taken from a human donor who received an intestinal transplant. The CDR3 protein sequence reads: CASGRDRASIQYF. Here is the DNA: TGTGCTAGTGGACGCGACAGGGCAAGCATTCAGTACTTC.